There are many counts of the clone carrying this T cell receptor (beta chain). The antigen is undetermined. In TCRdb, the reads were re-called with MiXCR into one record per CDR3 protein. The sample records approximately 340,000 distinct CDR3 sequences, 29% being singletons. This CDR3 is built from 14 residues. With 5 bases clipped from V and 5 bases from J, the junction kept 7 bases outside the gene matches. Germline V lookup: CDR1 SGHVS, CDR2 FQNEAQ. This entry belongs to a study of T cell repertoires in cytomegalovirus infection. Study in general: Recently identified HLA-C-restricted CMV epitopes were among the peptides used. Study-level points and caveats: Predominance within the ex vivo response was attributable to HLA-C-restricted CMV-specific TCR beta clonotypes.

Sequenced here: cultured PBMCs, sampled from culture after CMV antigen stimulation. This TCR came from a human donor in good health (CMV status not recorded). Some clones in this sample may be carry-over from other donors' samples. This chain links TRBV7-8 with TRBJ2-5; 8 bases line up with TRBD1. The CDR3 DNA is TGTGCCAGCAGCCCAGGGACAGGTGGGGAGACCCAGTACTTC. Encoded protein: CASSPGTGGETQYF. The full variable domain, rest sourced from reference TRBV7-8 and TRBJ2-5, is GAGVSQSPRYKVAKRGQDVALRCDPISGHVSLFWYQQALGQGPEFLTYFQNEAQLDKSGLPSDRFFAERPEGSVSTLKIQRTQQEDSAVYLCASSPGTGGETQYFGPGTRLLVL.